The text below deals with one T cell receptor (beta chain). These data come from a study of T cell responses to AZD1222 COVID-19 vaccine. Study background: Combined were second doses at about 4 or about 12 weeks.

Method: immunoSEQ multiplex PCR; TCRdb's copy keeps in-frame clones and lacks some. The table has some 47,000 clones, 65% to 85% seen once. The CDR3 is 14 amino acids. Germline assignment: CDR1 SGDLS and CDR2 YYNGEE. V shed 4 bases and J shed 4 bases, with 9 bases lying between them. The rearrangement uses TRBV9 and TRBJ2-6, with D unclear. The material was peripheral blood, obtained on day 0 of AZD1222 vaccination. The receptor was derived from an adult in good health. The CDR3 loop reads CASSSTRGANVLTF. The CDR3 nucleotides are TGTGCCAGCAGCTCCACCCGGGGGGCCAACGTCCTGACTTTC.